The clone carrying this T cell receptor beta chain appeared a single time. Its target is unknown. V gave up 4 bases and J gave up 6 bases; unmatched junction bases: 2. The CDR3 spans 14 residues. Germline CDR1 and CDR2: SGHDT and YYEEEE. The sample originates from a study of identifying expanded T cells in peripheral blood. Study conclusions and caveats: About 1.2 clones differed between technical replicates, versus around 15 and 18 over time. Variance in clone template counts between roughly two-week samples significantly increased with total template count across all healthy donors.

Assay: immunoSEQ multiplex PCR; the TCRdb copy retains only in-frame clones and omits some. Found here are around 100,000 clones, 80% to 90% of them singletons; the top ten hold roughly 6%. This sequence was found in a person between 18 and 75 years old in good health. The chain uses TRBV5-6 and TRBJ2-1, with TRBD2 matching 12 bases. The sequenced sample was blood. CDR3 bases: TGTGCCAGCAGCACTAGCGGGAGGTCCAATGAGCAGTTCTTC. This sequence encodes CASSTSGRSNEQFF.